One and the same sample provided the 8 T cell receptor beta chains below, sequenced in a study of T cell repertoires in cytomegalovirus infection. Via MiXCR, TCRdb re-called the reads, giving one row per CDR3 protein. This repertoire shows around 230,000 distinct CDR3 sequences, 6.5% found once; its top ten account for about 6.5%. Sequencing was performed on PBMCs. These receptors all stem from a human donor in good health (CMV status not recorded). Some clones in this sample may be carry-over from other donors' samples.

This clonotype appeared many times. This chain joins TRBV7-2 and TRBJ1-2; TRBD1 is a possible D gene (6 bases). CDR1 and CDR2 from the germline V gene are SGHTA and FQGNSA. The V end was cut by 1 base, the J end by 8 bases, with 14 bases between. CDR3 length: 14 residues. CDR3 in amino acids: CASSLGQEEGGYTF. As DNA, the CDR3 is TGTGCCAGCAGCTTAGGACAGGAGGAAGGGGGCTACACCTTC.

This clonotype was detected many times. V usage is TRBV29-1 and J usage is TRBJ1-2; D is uncertain. V was trimmed by 1 base and J by 6 bases, leaving 15 bases between them. From germline, CDR1 is SQVTM and CDR2 ANQGSEA. The CDR3 has 14 amino acids. The CDR3 is CSVEAQEAWNGYTF. The CDR3 region has the DNA TGCAGCGTTGAAGCACAAGAGGCGTGGAATGGCTACACCTTC. The whole variable domain, filled in from reference TRBV29-1 and TRBJ1-2, reads SAVISQKPSRDICQRGTSLTIQCQVDSQVTMMFWYRQQPGQSLTLIATANQGSEATYESGFVIDKFPISRPNLTFSTLTVSNMSPEDSSIYLCSVEAQEAWNGYTFGSGTRLTVV.

In this sample, this clonotype turned up many times. J is TRBJ2-1 and V is TRBV12-3 or TRBV12-4; possibly TRBD1 for D (5 bases). V lost 5 bases, J lost 4 bases, and 9 bases lay in between. The CDR3 length is 13 residues. The CDR3 coding sequence is TGTGCCAGCAGTCCCCAGGGTTACAATGAGCAGTTCTTC. Its protein is CASSPQGYNEQFF.

This clonotype occurred many times. The V and J genes are TRBV5-5 and TRBJ1-2, with 10 nucleotides matching TRBD1. The CDR3 has 17 amino acids. CDR1 and CDR2 (germline): SGHKS, YYEKEE (reference sequence). V was clipped by 4 bases and J by 4 bases; unmatched bases: 13. The CDR3: CASSPRDRGERSYGYTF. CDR3 coding DNA: TGTGCCAGCAGCCCCCGGGACAGGGGAGAAAGGTCCTATGGCTACACCTTC.

This clonotype was picked up many times. The CDR3 spells CASSLVGRSLETQYF. CDR3 DNA sequence: TGTGCCAGCAGCTTAGTAGGTCGCAGTTTAGAGACCCAGTACTTC. The chain links TRBV7-2 to TRBJ2-5; D uncertain. The V and J ends lost 1 base and 4 bases respectively, with 13 bases between them. The CDR3 covers 15 residues. Germline V gene lookup returns CDR1 SGHTA and CDR2 FQGNSA.

This clonotype appeared a few times. This chain's CDR3 is CASSEAGSYNEQFF. DNA for the CDR3: TGTGCCAGCAGTGAGGCGGGGAGTTACAATGAGCAGTTCTTC. This chain joins TRBV25-1 and TRBJ2-1; tentatively, D is TRBD2 (6 bases). The germline V and J ends were trimmed by 3 bases and 4 bases, with 10 bases remaining between them. The germline CDR1 and CDR2 sequences are MGHDK and SYGVNS. The CDR3 covers 14 residues. The full variable domain, completed using reference TRBV25-1 and TRBJ2-1, is EADIYQTPRYLVIGTGKKITLECSQTMGHDKMYWYQQDPGMELHLIHYSYGVNSTEKGDLSSESTVSRIRTEHFPLTLESARPSHTSQYLCASSEAGSYNEQFFGPGTRLTVL.

With respect to this clonotype: This may come from a read error, since a much larger clone is one base off. The final CDR3 position lacks the conserved phenylalanine or tryptophan, pointing to a likely read error. J is TRBJ2-3 and V is TRBV20-1, with 10 bases fitting TRBD1. Losses at the gene ends were 3 bases for V and 1 base for J; bases not matched to a gene: 4. Germline V gene lookup returns CDR1 DFQATT and CDR2 SNEGSKA (reference sequence). This CDR3 is 15 amino acids long. The CDR3 nucleotides read TGCAGTGCTAGCGCCGGGACAGGGGGCACAGATACGCAGTATTCT. Protein sequence: CSASAGTGGTDTQYS.

In this sample, this clonotype turned up many times. The chain carries TRBV14 and TRBJ2-2; TRBD2 matches at 7 bases. The CDR3 is made up of 16 amino acids. J was trimmed by 6 bases and V by 4 bases; bases with no gene match: 11. CDR1 is SGHDN and CDR2 is FVKESK in the germline V gene. In nucleotides, the CDR3 is TGTGCCAGCAGCCTCCTTGGGGGGGAAGACGCCGGGGAGCTGTTTTTT. This codes for CASSLLGGEDAGELFF.